Each of the 23 T cell receptor beta chains below was sequenced from the same sample in a study of blood T cell repertoires in COVID-19. The data were produced by immunoSEQ multiplex PCR, yet TCRdb's version contains in-frame clones alone and is incomplete. The table records tens of thousands of clones, more than 65% of them present only once. The source material was peripheral blood. The receptors come from a woman aged 55-69 years with acute or convalescent COVID-19.

The V and J genes are TRBV24-1 and TRBJ1-2; D remains unclear. V dropped 1 base and J dropped 9 bases, with 8 bases sitting between them. The CDR3 extends over 12 amino acids. Germline V gene lookup returns CDR1 KGHDR and CDR2 SFDVKD. CDR3 region: CATSDFSGSYTF. The CDR3 bases are TGTGCCACCAGTGATTTTAGCGGGAGCTACACCTTC.

The chain joins TRBV27 to TRBJ2-1; possible D gene TRBD1, 5 bases. With 0 bases removed from V and 6 bases from J, the gap between germline ends came to 12 bases. The CDR3 has 15 amino acids. The germline gives CDR1 MNHEY, CDR2 SMNVEV (reference sequence). The CDR3 loop reads CASSLSITGGNEQFF. The CDR3 region has the DNA TGTGCCAGCAGTTTATCGATAACAGGTGGCAATGAGCAGTTCTTC.

The chain is built from TRBV5-1 and TRBJ2-3; maybe TRBD1 (5 bases). The CDR3 is 14 amino acids. Trimming removed 4 bases from V and 3 bases from J, with 12 bases in between. Germline V lookup: CDR1 SGHRS, CDR2 YFSETQ. Here the CDR3 DNA reads TGCGCCAGCAGCCTATCCACAGGAACAGATACGCAGTATTTT. This sequence encodes CASSLSTGTDTQYF.

The chain joins TRBV25-1 to TRBJ1-4; tentative D call: TRBD1 (6 bases). There are 12 residues in the CDR3. Germline CDR1 MGHDK, CDR2 SYGVNS. Trimming removed 5 bases from V and 5 bases from J, with 6 bases in between. The CDR3 spells CASSQGNEKLFF. Here the CDR3 DNA reads TGTGCCAGCAGTCAGGGGAATGAAAAACTGTTTTTT.

The chain recombines TRBV19 with TRBJ1-2, with D possibly matching TRBD1 (5 bases). CDR1 and CDR2 (germline): LNHDA, SQIVND (reference sequence). CDR3 length: 13 residues. Trimming removed 0 bases from V and 10 bases from J, with 12 bases in between. CDR3 amino acids: CASSIEGADIYTF. CDR3 sequence (DNA): TGTGCCAGTAGTATAGAAGGGGCCGACATCTACACCTTC.

The chain is built from TRBV11-2 and TRBJ2-4, with D unresolved. Germline CDR1 and CDR2: SGHAT and FQNNGV. This CDR3 is built from 12 residues. V was shortened by 1 base and J by 6 bases, with 4 bases between the two germline ends. CDR3 nucleotides: TGTGCCAGCAGCTTAGGCAGAAACATTCAGTACTTC. It is translated as CASSLGRNIQYF.

This clone was observed a single time. J is TRBJ1-1 and V is TRBV5-1; TRBD1 matches 9 bases. Germline CDR1 SGHRS, CDR2 YFSETQ. The CDR3 has 13 amino acids. The junction had 5 bases not matched to a gene; V was cut back by 5 bases and J by 6 bases. For the CDR3, the DNA is TGCGCCAGCAGGGGTCGACAGGGGGCTGAAGCTTTCTTT. Protein: CASRGRQGAEAFF.

The chain couples TRBV6-1 to TRBJ2-5; D uncertain. The CDR3 length is 12 residues. V lost 2 bases and J 6 bases, leaving 7 bases between the germline ends. Germline loops: CDR1 MNHNS, CDR2 SASEGT. The CDR3 DNA sequence: TGTGCCAGCAGTGAATTGAGGAAGACCCAGTACTTC. Protein: CASSELRKTQYF.

This chain uses TRBV3-1 (or the pseudogene TRBV3-2) with TRBJ1-4, with D hard to call. V was trimmed by 3 bases and J by 6 bases, leaving 8 bases between them. Germline V gives CDR1 LGHDT, CDR2 YNNKEL (reference sequence). CDR3 length: 13 amino acids. The CDR3 DNA reads TGTGCCAGCAGCCACTCCAGTGATGAAAAACTGTTTTTT. It codes for CASSHSSDEKLFF.

The chain has TRBV7-9 and TRBJ2-1; TRBD2 aligns across 9 bases. V was clipped by 4 bases and J by 9 bases; unmatched bases: 7. CDR3 length equals 14 residues. Germline loops: CDR1 SEHNR, CDR2 FQNEAQ (reference sequence). This CDR3 is CASSSGLAFTEQFF. In DNA, the CDR3 is TGTGCCAGCAGCTCCGGACTAGCGTTCACTGAGCAGTTCTTC.

This clone was observed a single time. The J gene is TRBJ1-1, the V gene TRBV25-1; D is uncertain. The CDR3 contains 13 residues. V lost 1 base and J 3 bases, leaving 6 bases between the germline ends. In germline, CDR1 is MGHDK, CDR2 SYGVNS. The CDR3 sequence: CASSESGDTEAFF. Written as DNA, the CDR3 is TGTGCCAGCAGTGAATCCGGGGACACTGAAGCTTTCTTT.

The chain uses TRBV24-1 and TRBJ2-7; no definite D call. CDR1 KGHDR and CDR2 SFDVKD come from the germline V gene. Deletions cut 4 bases from V and 3 bases from J, with 9 bases between. CDR3 length: 13 residues. CDR3 nucleotide sequence: TGTGCCACCAGTGACGCCCCCGGCTACGAGCAGTACTTC. It is translated as CATSDAPGYEQYF.

The chain carries TRBV29-1 and TRBJ2-7, with 8 bases lining up with TRBD2. The germline gives CDR1 SQVTM, CDR2 ANQGSEA. After removal of 2 bases from V and 5 bases from J, the junction contained 5 bases not matched to a gene. The CDR3 sequence is 13 residues long. CDR3 protein: CSVESGGGHEQYF. The CDR3, as DNA: TGCAGCGTTGAATCCGGGGGGGGCCACGAGCAGTACTTC.

The gene calls are TRBV7-2 and TRBJ2-1; D ambiguous. CDR1 is SGHTA, CDR2 FQGNSA, per germline. V was trimmed by 2 bases and J by 10 bases, leaving 6 bases between them. This CDR3 spans 11 amino acids. CDR3 sequence: CASSLSSEQFF. The CDR3 region has the DNA TGTGCCAGCAGCTTATCGAGCGAGCAGTTCTTC.

This chain connects TRBV6-2 or TRBV6-3 to TRBJ2-1; the D gene is possibly TRBD2 (5 bases). Germline lookup yields CDR1 MNHEY and CDR2 SVGEGT. The V gene lost 5 bases and the J gene lost 0 bases, with 17 bases spanning the gap. The CDR3 contains 17 residues. CDR3 DNA sequence: TGTGCCAGCAGTACAATCCTTGGACGGGGCTCCTACAATGAGCAGTTCTTC. Its protein is CASSTILGRGSYNEQFF.

V and J are TRBV18 and TRBJ2-1, with a possible D match to TRBD1 (5 bases). Trimming took 2 bases from V and 7 from J, leaving 15 bases between them. CDR1 KGHSH and CDR2 LQKENI come from the germline V gene. CDR3 size: 15 residues. This CDR3 reads CASSPTQGWGNEQFF. CDR3 DNA sequence: TGTGCCAGCTCACCAACCCAGGGTTGGGGAAATGAGCAGTTCTTC.

The chain employs TRBV9 and TRBJ2-3; maybe TRBD1 (5 bases). Germline CDR1 is SGDLS and CDR2 is YYNGEE. The CDR3 spans 14 residues. Trimming shortened V by 2 bases and J by 0 bases, and 7 bases separated the two germline ends. The CDR3 here is CASSVRQSTDTQYF. The DNA of the CDR3 is TGTGCCAGCAGCGTGAGACAGAGCACAGATACGCAGTATTTT. The complete variable domain, with remaining parts taken from reference TRBV9 and TRBJ2-3, reads DSGVTQTPKHLITATGQRVTLRCSPRSGDLSVYWYQQSLDQGLQFLIQYYNGEERAKGNILERFSAQQFPDLHSELNLSSLELGDSALYFCASSVRQSTDTQYFGPGTRLTVL.

CDR3 region: CASSLELQGALAYNSPLHF. For the CDR3, the DNA is TGCGCCAGCAGCTTGGAACTACAGGGGGCGCTTGCCTATAATTCACCCCTCCACTTT. The chain joins TRBV5-1 to TRBJ1-6; TRBD1 matches at 9 bases. Losses at the gene ends were 0 bases for V and 2 bases for J; bases not matched to a gene: 9. The CDR3 contains 19 residues. CDR1 is SGHRS and CDR2 is YFSETQ in the germline V gene. The complete variable domain, with remaining parts taken from reference TRBV5-1 and TRBJ1-6, reads KAGVTQTPRYLIKTRGQQVTLSCSPISGHRSVSWYQQTPGQGLQFLFEYFSETQRNKGNFPGRFSGRQFSNSRSEMNVSTLELGDSALYLCASSLELQGALAYNSPLHFGNGTRLTVT.

The chain carries TRBV11-3 and TRBJ1-1; 9 nucleotides match TRBD1. J gave up 5 bases and V 3 bases, and 1 base lay outside the gene matches. This CDR3 has 13 amino acids. From germline, CDR1 is SGHNT and CDR2 YENEEA. CDR3 in DNA: TGTGCCAGCAGCTTGGACAGGGGAACTGAAGCTTTCTTT. Translation gives CASSLDRGTEAFF.

The rearrangement joins TRBV4-3 to TRBJ1-3; no reliable D call. In germline, CDR1 is LGHNA, CDR2 YSLEER. The CDR3 extends over 17 amino acids. Trimming took 3 bases from V and 0 from J, leaving 15 bases between them. The CDR3 region has the DNA TGCGCCAGCAGCCACCTTGCCGACTCGAGCTCTGGAAACACCATATATTTT. As protein: CASSHLADSSSGNTIYF.

The V and J genes are TRBV6-1 and TRBJ1-1; D gene uncertain. V gave up 2 bases and J gave up 4 bases, with 8 bases separating them. The CDR3 has 13 residues. From germline, CDR1 is MNHNS and CDR2 SASEGT. The CDR3 region has the DNA TGTGCCAGCAGTGAAACCGGGAGCACTGAAGCTTTCTTT. Amino acids: CASSETGSTEAFF.

The chain has TRBV7-2 and TRBJ1-5; D might be TRBD1 (5 bases). The germline V and J ends were trimmed by 2 bases and 5 bases, with 10 bases remaining between them. The length of the CDR3 is 14 residues. From germline, CDR1 is SGHTA and CDR2 FQGNSA. CDR3 in amino acids: CASSLRPRDQPQHF. The CDR3 bases are TGTGCCAGCAGCTTAAGGCCCAGGGATCAGCCCCAGCATTTT.

This sequence joins TRBV27 and TRBJ1-6, with 8 bases aligning to TRBD1. The V and J ends lost 5 bases and 9 bases, in that order; junction bases with no gene match: 15. The CDR3 has 17 amino acids. From germline, CDR1 is MNHEY and CDR2 SMNVEV (reference sequence). The CDR3, as DNA: TGTGCCAGCAGTCCACGTACCCCGACAGGGGCCGTTTCACCCCTCCACTTT. It encodes CASSPRTPTGAVSPLHF.